This T cell receptor (beta chain) was captured by sequencing in a study of blood T cell repertoires in COVID-19. Study context: From T cells, B-cell-depleted T cells, or PBMCs came the material, which was cDNA or gDNA.

Method: immunoSEQ multiplex PCR; TCRdb's copy keeps in-frame clones and lacks some. The sample gives around 80,000 clones, approximately 90% of which show up once; 9.1% is in the top ten. The CDR3 consists of 16 residues. Germline assignment: CDR1 LNHDA and CDR2 SQIVND (reference sequence). The junction had 11 bases not matched to a gene; V was cut back by 3 bases and J by 4 bases. The chain links TRBV19 to TRBJ1-2; 7 nucleotides line up with TRBD1. The specimen sequenced was peripheral blood. This TCR was sampled from a human donor in a cohort sampled during active COVID-19. CDR3 sequence reads: CASSIGNRGRSYGYTF. DNA for the CDR3: TGTGCCAGTAGTATCGGTAATAGGGGGCGCAGCTATGGCTACACCTTC. The full variable domain, rest sourced from reference TRBV19 and TRBJ1-2, is DGGITQSPKYLFRKEGQNVTLSCEQNLNHDAMYWYRQDPGQGLRLIYYSQIVNDFQKGDIAEGYSVSREKKESFPLTVTSAQKNPTAFYLCASSIGNRGRSYGYTFGSGTRLTVV.